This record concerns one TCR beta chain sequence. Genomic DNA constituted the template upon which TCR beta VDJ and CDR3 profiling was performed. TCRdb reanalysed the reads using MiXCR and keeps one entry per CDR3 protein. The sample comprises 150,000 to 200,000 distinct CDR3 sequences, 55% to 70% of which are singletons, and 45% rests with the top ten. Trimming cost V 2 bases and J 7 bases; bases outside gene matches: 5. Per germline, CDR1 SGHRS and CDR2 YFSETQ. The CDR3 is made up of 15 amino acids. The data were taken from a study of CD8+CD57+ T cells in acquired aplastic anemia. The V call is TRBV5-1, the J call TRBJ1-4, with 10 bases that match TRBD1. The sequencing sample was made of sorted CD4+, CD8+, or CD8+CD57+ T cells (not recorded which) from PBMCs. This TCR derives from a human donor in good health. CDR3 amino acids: CASSFRGQGSEKLFF. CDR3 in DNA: TGCGCCAGCAGCTTTCGGGGACAGGGGAGTGAAAAACTGTTTTTT.